One and the same sample provided the 5 T cell receptor beta chains below, sequenced in a study of CD8 T cells in Susac syndrome (dated by TCRdb to the late 2010s). Library generation was performed with the immunoSEQ multiplex PCR assay. RNA was extracted with the RNeasy kit and roughly 0.45 to 1 ug was reverse transcribed using random hexamers. TCRdb took the public reads, trimmed them with fastp at Q25, ran MiXCR for clone calling and kept in-frame beta chains. Each record represents a unique CDR3 protein, reported with the most common genes and DNA among its rows. This sample comprises more than 200,000 distinct CDR3 sequences, 80% to 95% of them detected only once. About 0.12% of the sample goes to the ten largest clones. Sequenced input: CD8+ T cells from PBMCs. Every receptor here comes from a human donor with multiple sclerosis.

This clonotype was seen a single time. The V call is TRBV6-1, the J call TRBJ1-5; 9 positions match TRBD1. Per germline, CDR1 MNHNS and CDR2 SASEGT. CDR3 length: 16 residues. V lost 0 bases to trimming and J lost 7 bases; unmatched junction nucleotides: 7. CDR3 in DNA: TGTGCCAGCAGTGAAGCTCCGGACAGGGGATGGCAGCCCCAGCATTTT. This gives the protein CASSEAPDRGWQPQHF.

J is TRBJ1-6 and V is TRBV9; D gene uncertain. Germline V gives CDR1 SGDLS, CDR2 YYNGEE. Trimming took off 0 bases at V and 5 bases at J, with 6 bases between the two ends. The CDR3 sequence is 14 residues long. For the CDR3, the DNA is TGTGCCAGCAGCGTAGAAGGAAATAATTCACCCCTCCACTTT. It yields the protein CASSVEGNNSPLHF.

This clonotype was seen a single time. The chain combines TRBV5-1 with TRBJ1-2; D remains unclear. V was cut by 0 bases and J by 3 bases, with 15 bases left in between. In germline, CDR1 is SGHRS, CDR2 YFSETQ. The CDR3 contains 16 residues. The CDR3 nucleotides read TGCGCCAGCAGCTTGGCTAGCGGATTTCGGCACTATGGCTACACCTTC. Its translation: CASSLASGFRHYGYTF.

J is TRBJ2-3 and V is TRBV19, with TRBD2 matching 12 bases. This CDR3 has 16 residues. Germline values: CDR1 LNHDA, CDR2 SQIVND (reference sequence). V shed 4 bases and J 4 bases; nucleotides not matched to a gene: 6. DNA of the CDR3: TGTGCCAGTAGTAACGGACTAGCGGGGTTGTCAGATACGCAGTATTTT. It specifies CASSNGLAGLSDTQYF. The entire variable domain, with the rest obtained from reference TRBV19 and TRBJ2-3, is as follows: DGGITQSPKYLFRKEGQNVTLSCEQNLNHDAMYWYRQDPGQGLRLIYYSQIVNDFQKGDIAEGYSVSREKKESFPLTVTSAQKNPTAFYLCASSNGLAGLSDTQYFGPGTRLTVL.

The sample holds one count of this clonotype. The chain combines TRBV30 with TRBJ1-3, with D perhaps TRBD1 (5 bases). Looked up from germline, CDR1 is GTSNPN and CDR2 is SVGIG (reference sequence). The V and J ends lost 1 base and 0 bases respectively, with 13 bases between them. This CDR3 is 16 amino acids long. CDR3 DNA: TGTGCCTGGAGTGCAGGAGGCGGGGGCTCTGGAAACACCATATATTTT. This encodes CAWSAGGGGSGNTIYF.